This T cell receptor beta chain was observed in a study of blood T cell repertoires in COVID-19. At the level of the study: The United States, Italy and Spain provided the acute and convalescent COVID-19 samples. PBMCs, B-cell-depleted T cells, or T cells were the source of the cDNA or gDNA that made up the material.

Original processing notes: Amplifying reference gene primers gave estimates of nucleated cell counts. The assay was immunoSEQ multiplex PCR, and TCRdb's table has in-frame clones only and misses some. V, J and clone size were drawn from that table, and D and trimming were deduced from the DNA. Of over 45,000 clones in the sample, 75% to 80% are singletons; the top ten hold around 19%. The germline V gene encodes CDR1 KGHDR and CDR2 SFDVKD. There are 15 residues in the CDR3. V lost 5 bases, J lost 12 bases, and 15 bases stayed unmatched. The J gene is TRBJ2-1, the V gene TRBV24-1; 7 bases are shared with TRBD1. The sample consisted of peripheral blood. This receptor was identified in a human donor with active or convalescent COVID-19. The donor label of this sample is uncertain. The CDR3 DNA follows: TGTGCCACCAGTGCCCAACGGGACAGTCACGGGTGGCAGTTCTTC. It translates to CATSAQRDSHGWQFF.